This TCR beta chain came from a study of T cells in Graves' hyperthyroidism and ophthalmopathy. This CDR3 contains 15 residues. V lost 3 bases and J lost 5; bases outside the gene matches: 12. The germline V gene has CDR1 DFQATT and CDR2 SNEGSKA (reference sequence). RNA transcripts provided the source from which TCR beta CDR3 regions were amplified. The HTBI set primed first-round TCR CDR3 RT-PCR. TCRdb itself ran the multiplex PCR reads through MiXCR, one entry per CDR3 protein. Of around 540,000 distinct CDR3 sequences in the sample, around 42% are singletons; the top ten hold 8.2%. The source of this sequence is a woman aged 18 to 35 with Graves' hyperthyroidism. The sample was peripheral blood or thyroid tissue (not recorded which). The chain carries TRBV20-1 and TRBJ2-5, with 7 bases identical to TRBD1. The CDR3 nucleotides read TGCAGTGCTAGGGACAACAGGGGCATTTCGGAGACCCAGTACTTC. Its translation: CSARDNRGISETQYF.